This TCR beta chain was captured by sequencing in a study of OX40 agonist ivuxolimab in advanced cancers. The V gene's germline CDR1 is SGHTA and CDR2 FQGTGA. The ends lost 5 bases at V and 5 bases at J; junction bases unmatched: 6. There are 15 residues in the CDR3. Sequenced by immunoSEQ multiplex PCR; TCRdb stores in-frame clones only, minus some. The repertoire holds about 14,000 clones, with roughly 82% as singletons. Patients were ruled out by autoimmune disease history or systemic immunosuppression. This sample comprised CD4+ or CD8+ T cells sorted from blood, obtained in a trial of the OX40 agonist ivuxolimab. The V call is TRBV7-3, the J call TRBJ2-2, with 9 bases identical to TRBD2. The receptor was derived from an adult with an advanced solid tumor such as melanoma, head and neck, liver or kidney cancer. This chain's CDR3 is CASSLSGSETGELFF. The CDR3 DNA reads as TGTGCCAGCAGCCTTAGCGGGAGTGAAACCGGGGAGCTGTTTTTT. The complete variable domain, with remaining parts taken from reference TRBV7-3 and TRBJ2-2, reads GAGVSQTPSNKVTEKGKYVELRCDPISGHTALYWYRQSLGQGPEFLIYFQGTGAADDSGLPNDRFFAVRPEGSVSTLKIQRTERGDSAVYLCASSLSGSETGELFFGEGSRLTVL.